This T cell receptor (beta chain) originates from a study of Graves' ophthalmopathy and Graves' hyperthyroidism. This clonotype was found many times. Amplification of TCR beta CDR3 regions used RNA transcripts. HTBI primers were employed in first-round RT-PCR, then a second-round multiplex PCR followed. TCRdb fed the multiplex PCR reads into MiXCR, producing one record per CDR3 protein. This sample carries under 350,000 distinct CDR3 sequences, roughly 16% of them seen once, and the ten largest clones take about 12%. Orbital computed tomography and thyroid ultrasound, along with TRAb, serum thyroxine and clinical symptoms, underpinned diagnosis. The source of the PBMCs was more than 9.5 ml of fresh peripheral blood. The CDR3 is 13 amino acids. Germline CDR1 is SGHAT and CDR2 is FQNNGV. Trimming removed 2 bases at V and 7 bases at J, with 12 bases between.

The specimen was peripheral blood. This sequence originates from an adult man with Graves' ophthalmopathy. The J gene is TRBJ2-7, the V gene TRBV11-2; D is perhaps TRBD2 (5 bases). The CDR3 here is CASSLQAAEEQYF. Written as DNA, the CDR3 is TGTGCCAGCAGCTTACAAGCGGCTGAGGAGCAGTACTTC.